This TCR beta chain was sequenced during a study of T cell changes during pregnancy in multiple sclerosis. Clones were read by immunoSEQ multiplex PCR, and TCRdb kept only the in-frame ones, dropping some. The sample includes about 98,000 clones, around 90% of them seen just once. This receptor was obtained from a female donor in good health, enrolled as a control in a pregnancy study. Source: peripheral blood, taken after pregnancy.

CDR3 protein: CASLRGTNTEAFF. The CDR3, as DNA: TGTGCCAGCCTTAGGGGTACGAACACTGAAGCTTTCTTT. The rearrangement uses TRBV18 and TRBJ1-1, with a possible D match to TRBD1 (5 bases). Per germline, CDR1 KGHSH and CDR2 LQKENI. The V and J ends lost 8 bases and 1 base respectively, with 11 bases between them. CDR3 length: 13 amino acids.